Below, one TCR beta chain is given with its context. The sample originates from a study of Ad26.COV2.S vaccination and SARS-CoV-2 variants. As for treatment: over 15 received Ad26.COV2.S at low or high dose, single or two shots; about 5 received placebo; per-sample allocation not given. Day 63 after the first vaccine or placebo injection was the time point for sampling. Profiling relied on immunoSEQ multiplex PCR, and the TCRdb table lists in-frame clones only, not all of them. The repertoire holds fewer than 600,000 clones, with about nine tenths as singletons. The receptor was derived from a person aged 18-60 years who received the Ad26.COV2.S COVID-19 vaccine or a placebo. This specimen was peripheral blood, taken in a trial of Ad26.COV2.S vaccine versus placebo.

The CDR3 loop is CASSSIRTGFGYTF. The CDR3, as DNA: TGTGCCAGCAGTTCCATACGGACAGGGTTTGGCTACACCTTC. The chain is built from TRBV6-5 and TRBJ1-2; TRBD1 agrees at 8 bases. The length of the CDR3 is 14 residues. The junction had 8 bases not matched to a gene; V was cut back by 4 bases and J by 7 bases. The germline V gene has CDR1 MNHEY and CDR2 SVGAGI.